Following are 30 T cell receptor beta chains from one sample sequenced in a study of blood T cell repertoires in COVID-19. Method: immunoSEQ multiplex PCR; TCRdb's copy keeps in-frame clones and lacks some. The table lists about 320,000 clones, more than 70% of them singletons. Sequencing was performed on peripheral blood. Receptor source: a woman between 45 and 60 years old with acute or convalescent COVID-19.

The chain recombines TRBV5-1 with TRBJ1-1, with D perhaps matching TRBD1 (5 bases). This CDR3 has 15 residues. V gave up 0 bases and J gave up 4 bases, with 13 bases separating them. Germline V gene lookup returns CDR1 SGHRS and CDR2 YFSETQ. CDR3 sequence (DNA): TGCGCCAGCAGCTTGGAGCAGGGCTATAGCACTGAAGCTTTCTTT. Amino acid sequence: CASSLEQGYSTEAFF. The full variable domain, with the rest looked up from reference TRBV5-1 and TRBJ1-1, is KAGVTQTPRYLIKTRGQQVTLSCSPISGHRSVSWYQQTPGQGLQFLFEYFSETQRNKGNFPGRFSGRQFSNSRSEMNVSTLELGDSALYLCASSLEQGYSTEAFFGQGTRLTVV.

The chain combines TRBV28 with TRBJ1-1, with D tentatively TRBD1 (6 bases). The CDR3 totals 16 residues. From germline, CDR1 is MDHEN and CDR2 SYDVKM. V gave up 3 bases and J gave up 4 bases, with 18 bases separating them. CDR3 sequence (DNA): TGTGCCAGCAGTTTGCTGGACAGTTTATCGGGCACTGAAGCTTTCTTT. Translating gives CASSLLDSLSGTEAFF.

The rearrangement uses TRBV27 and TRBJ2-1; 7 nucleotides align to TRBD1. Per germline, CDR1 MNHEY and CDR2 SMNVEV (reference sequence). The ends lost 7 bases at V and 2 bases at J; junction bases unmatched: 2. This CDR3 comprises 13 residues. CDR3 nucleotide sequence: TGTGCCAGCAACAGGGGTCCCTACAATGAGCAGTTCTTC. Its protein product is CASNRGPYNEQFF.

The chain combines TRBV18 with TRBJ2-2; 8 bases line up with TRBD1. The CDR3 runs to 19 residues. From germline, CDR1 is KGHSH and CDR2 LQKENI. V shed 5 bases, J shed 0 bases, and the junction held 14 bases outside the gene matches. The CDR3 sequence is CASSFNQDRVSSNTGELFF. CDR3 bases: TGTGCCAGCTCATTCAATCAGGACAGGGTATCGTCGAACACCGGGGAGCTGTTTTTT.

The chain carries TRBV9 and TRBJ2-1; 13 bases are a match to TRBD2. The CDR3 sequence is 15 residues long. Germline trimming cut 5 bases from V and 9 bases from J; bases unmatched to any gene: 8. From germline, CDR1 is SGDLS and CDR2 YYNGEE. The CDR3 is CASSLLAGGSGEQFF. Here the CDR3 DNA reads TGTGCCAGCAGTTTACTAGCGGGAGGGTCCGGTGAGCAGTTCTTC.

This chain links TRBV10-3 with TRBJ2-1, with 8 bases matching TRBD1. With V trimmed by 3 bases and J by 5 bases, 6 bases remained unmatched. Germline V gene lookup returns CDR1 ENHRY and CDR2 SYGVKD. The CDR3 covers 15 residues. The CDR3 reads CAISDTVTGDNEQFF. The DNA of the CDR3 is TGTGCCATCAGTGATACTGTGACAGGGGACAATGAGCAGTTCTTC.

DNA of the CDR3: TGCAGCGTTGGCGGTGGCTCCTACAATGAGCAGTTCTTC. Encoded protein: CSVGGGSYNEQFF. V and J are TRBV29-1 and TRBJ2-1; D uncertain. Germline lookup yields CDR1 SQVTM and CDR2 ANQGSEA. Trimming shortened V by 4 bases and J by 0 bases, and 7 bases separated the two germline ends. This CDR3 contains 13 residues.

This chain links TRBV19 with TRBJ1-4, with 11 bases lining up with TRBD1. This CDR3 is 18 amino acids long. V dropped 4 bases and J dropped 8; count of bases not matched to a gene: 15. Germline V gives CDR1 LNHDA, CDR2 SQIVND (reference sequence). The CDR3 here is CASSTGPGQGALNEKLFF. CDR3 nucleotides: TGTGCCAGTAGTACCGGCCCCGGACAGGGGGCGCTTAACGAAAAACTGTTTTTT.

In DNA, the CDR3 is TGCGCCAGCAGCTACGGACAGACTTATGGCTACACCTTC. Amino acids: CASSYGQTYGYTF. This chain joins TRBV5-1 and TRBJ1-2, with D perhaps TRBD1 (6 bases). The CDR3 sequence is 13 residues long. The V end lost 3 bases, the J end lost 5 bases, and 11 bases lay between the germline ends. Germline V CDR1 and CDR2: SGHRS, YFSETQ.

Regarding this clone: Compared with germline, one end of the junction differs, possibly owing to a read error. V gene TRBV7-2 combines with J gene TRBJ2-2, with a tentative D call TRBD1 (6 bases). The CDR3 covers 17 residues. Germline CDR1 and CDR2: SGHTA and FQGNSA. The CDR3 loop is CASSVARITGIAGELFF. CDR3 nucleotide sequence: TGTGCCAGCAGCGTAGCCCGGATCACAGGGATAGCCGGGGAGCTGTTTTTT.

This chain joins TRBV19 and TRBJ1-2, with D perhaps matching TRBD1 (6 bases). The CDR3 is 15 residues long. V was trimmed by 3 bases and J by 4 bases, leaving 15 bases between them. Germline V gene data show CDR1 as LNHDA and CDR2 as SQIVND (reference sequence). CDR3 in DNA: TGTGCCAGTAGTATCGGGACACCGTCTGGCTATGGCTACACCTTC. This encodes CASSIGTPSGYGYTF.

The V and J genes are TRBV27 and TRBJ2-1; D gene uncertain. This CDR3 comprises 15 residues. With 6 bases removed from V and 0 bases from J, the gap between germline ends came to 12 bases. The germline V gene encodes CDR1 MNHEY and CDR2 SMNVEV (reference sequence). The CDR3 DNA reads TGTGCCAGCAGCATGACTCCCCTCTCCTACAATGAGCAGTTCTTC. Protein: CASSMTPLSYNEQFF.

The gene calls are TRBV7-2 and TRBJ2-1; TRBD2 matches 7 bases. The CDR3 length is 17 residues. From germline, CDR1 is SGHTA and CDR2 FQGNSA. V shed 1 base and J 8 bases; nucleotides not matched to a gene: 14. CDR3 DNA: TGTGCCAGCAGCTTAGTTCTTAGTGGGAGGGACGGCGATGAGCAGTTCTTC. Encoded protein: CASSLVLSGRDGDEQFF.

This chain joins TRBV24-1 and TRBJ2-5, with 7 positions matching TRBD1. The J segment lost 1 base and the V segment lost 3 bases, leaving 7 bases of the junction unmatched. CDR1 KGHDR and CDR2 SFDVKD come from the germline V gene. The CDR3 runs to 16 residues. CDR3 sequence (DNA): TGTGCCACCAGTGATCCAAAGACAGGGTCCCAAGAGACCCAGTACTTC. As protein: CATSDPKTGSQETQYF.

CDR3 residues: CASSYGVGERYNQPQHF. The CDR3 DNA sequence: TGTGCCAGCAGTTACGGTGTGGGAGAGCGGTACAATCAGCCCCAGCATTTT. The rearrangement links TRBV6-2 or TRBV6-3 to TRBJ1-5, with no clear D. Germline V gene lookup returns CDR1 MNHEY and CDR2 SVGEGT. Trimming cost V 2 bases and J 3 bases, with 17 bases left between them. The CDR3 is made up of 17 amino acids.

This chain connects TRBV5-1 to TRBJ2-5; maybe TRBD2 (5 bases). With 4 bases removed from V and 0 bases from J, the gap between germline ends came to 7 bases. The CDR3 length is 13 residues. Germline V gene data show CDR1 as SGHRS and CDR2 as YFSETQ. The chain's CDR3 is CASSQDYQETQYF. The CDR3 region has the DNA TGCGCCAGCAGCCAGGACTACCAAGAGACCCAGTACTTC. Drawing the rest from reference TRBV5-1 and TRBJ2-5, the complete variable domain is KAGVTQTPRYLIKTRGQQVTLSCSPISGHRSVSWYQQTPGQGLQFLFEYFSETQRNKGNFPGRFSGRQFSNSRSEMNVSTLELGDSALYLCASSQDYQETQYFGPGTRLLVL.

This chain joins TRBV2 and TRBJ2-7, with unresolved D. V shed 5 bases and J shed 0 bases, with 5 bases lying between them. CDR3 length: 12 residues. CDR1 is SNHLY, CDR2 FYNNEI, per germline. The CDR3 coding sequence is TGTGCCAGCAGTCCCAGCTCCTACGAGCAGTACTTC. Translation gives CASSPSSYEQYF.

The V and J genes are TRBV6-2 or TRBV6-3 and TRBJ2-3, with 10 nucleotides matching TRBD2. V lost 2 bases, J lost 3 bases, and 8 bases stayed unmatched. The germline CDR1 and CDR2 sequences are MNHEY and SVGEGT. The CDR3 extends over 17 amino acids. The CDR3 reads CASSYREREGLTDTQYF. CDR3 sequence (DNA): TGTGCCAGCAGTTACCGGGAGCGGGAGGGCCTAACAGATACGCAGTATTTT.

The CDR3, as DNA: TGTGCCAGCAGCTCTTATAGCGGGGGCACAGATACGCAGTATTTT. Its translation is CASSSYSGGTDTQYF. The rearrangement joins TRBV7-3 to TRBJ2-3; 8 positions agree with TRBD2. The V gene end was trimmed by 4 bases and the J gene end by 1 base; junction bases not matched to a gene: 4. Germline V gene sequence: CDR1 SGHTA, CDR2 FQGTGA. The CDR3 covers 15 residues.

The genes are TRBV28 and TRBJ2-3, with D possibly TRBD1 on 5 matching bases. There are 16 residues in the CDR3. With 2 bases removed from V and 1 base from J, the gap between germline ends came to 13 bases. CDR1 is MDHEN and CDR2 is SYDVKM in the germline V gene. The chain's CDR3 is CASSLRWGVGTDTQYF. CDR3 coding DNA: TGTGCCAGCAGTTTACGGTGGGGCGTAGGCACAGATACGCAGTATTTT.

This clone was picked up a small number of times. The CDR3 DNA follows: TGTGCCAGTAGCGCGCGACAGGGGAATTCACCCCTCCACTTT. The encoded protein is CASSARQGNSPLHF. This chain joins TRBV19 and TRBJ1-6; 8 nucleotides line up with TRBD1. CDR1 LNHDA and CDR2 SQIVND come from the germline V gene (reference sequence). This CDR3 comprises 14 residues. The J segment lost 7 bases and the V segment lost 6 bases, leaving 5 bases of the junction unmatched.

The genes are TRBV6-2 or TRBV6-3 and TRBJ1-5; D may be TRBD1 (6 bases). Germline V lookup: CDR1 MNHEY, CDR2 SVGEGT. V was cut by 0 bases and J by 5 bases, with 11 bases left in between. CDR3 length: 15 residues. The CDR3 region is CASSYSARGDQPQHF. CDR3 nucleotides: TGTGCCAGCAGTTACTCGGCCAGGGGAGATCAGCCCCAGCATTTT.

Remarks on this clone: The same CDR3 is also encoded by other DNA sequences in this sample. J is TRBJ2-5 and V is TRBV7-9; no reliable D call. CDR3 length equals 12 residues. CDR1 is SEHNR, CDR2 FQNEAQ, per germline (reference sequence). The V end lost 2 bases, the J end lost 3 bases, and 4 bases lay between the germline ends. CDR3 nucleotide sequence: TGTGCCAGCAGCTTACGGGAAGAGACCCAGTACTTC. As protein: CASSLREETQYF.

DNA for the CDR3: TGCAGCGTTGAGGTCACAGAGAATCAGCCCCAGCATTTT. Its translation: CSVEVTENQPQHF. The J gene is TRBJ1-5, the V gene TRBV29-1; D is undetermined. The CDR3 length is 13 residues. V was pared by 3 bases and J by 4 bases, with 10 bases between. The germline V gene encodes CDR1 SQVTM and CDR2 ANQGSEA.

The V and J genes are TRBV30 and TRBJ1-2; perhaps TRBD1 as D (5 bases). This CDR3 contains 15 residues. CDR1 is GTSNPN and CDR2 is SVGIG in the germline V gene (reference sequence). The V and J ends lost 2 bases and 2 bases respectively, with 15 bases between them. The CDR3 here is CAWSPDFRGNYGYTF. CDR3 in DNA: TGTGCCTGGAGTCCCGACTTTAGGGGAAACTATGGCTACACCTTC.

The chain recombines TRBV30 with TRBJ2-7; 10 bases align to TRBD2. The CDR3 contains 15 residues. Germline lookup yields CDR1 GTSNPN and CDR2 SVGIG (reference sequence). With V trimmed by 1 base and J by 2 bases, 5 bases remained unmatched. In DNA, the CDR3 is TGTGCCTGGAGTGCCCGACTAGCGGGTACCTACGAGCAGTACTTC. Amino acids: CAWSARLAGTYEQYF.

The chain employs TRBV12-3 or TRBV12-4 and TRBJ1-1, with D perhaps matching TRBD1 (6 bases). Trimming left V 3 bases short and J 8 bases short, with 13 bases between. This CDR3 contains 13 residues. In DNA form, the CDR3 reads TGTGCCAGCAGTTTCTTTACTACAGGGGAAGCTTTCTTT. Its protein is CASSFFTTGEAFF.

This clone occurred once. The J gene is TRBJ1-1, the V gene TRBV7-9, with a possible D match to TRBD1 (6 bases). V gave up 3 bases and J gave up 0 bases, with 8 bases separating them. CDR3 length equals 14 residues. Germline loops: CDR1 SEHNR, CDR2 FQNEAQ (reference sequence). The CDR3 bases are TGTGCCAGCAGCTTTACAGGGATGAACACTGAAGCTTTCTTT. Amino acid sequence: CASSFTGMNTEAFF.

The V and J genes are TRBV5-1 and TRBJ2-1, with 7 bases that match TRBD2. Losses at the gene ends were 2 bases for V and 3 bases for J; bases not matched to a gene: 2. The length of the CDR3 is 14 residues. Germline CDR1 reads SGHRS; CDR2 reads YFSETQ. The CDR3 DNA reads TGCGCCAGCAGCTTCCGGGACTACTACAATGAGCAGTTCTTC. This translates into CASSFRDYYNEQFF.

This clone was picked up one time. The V gene is TRBV7-3, the J gene TRBJ2-3, with TRBD1 matching 8 bases. After removal of 5 bases from V and 5 bases from J, the junction contained 3 bases not matched to a gene. Looked up from germline, CDR1 is SGHTA and CDR2 is FQGTGA. The CDR3 contains 13 residues. The CDR3 spells CASSQDRGDTQYF. CDR3 DNA: TGTGCCAGCAGCCAAGACAGGGGAGATACGCAGTATTTT.